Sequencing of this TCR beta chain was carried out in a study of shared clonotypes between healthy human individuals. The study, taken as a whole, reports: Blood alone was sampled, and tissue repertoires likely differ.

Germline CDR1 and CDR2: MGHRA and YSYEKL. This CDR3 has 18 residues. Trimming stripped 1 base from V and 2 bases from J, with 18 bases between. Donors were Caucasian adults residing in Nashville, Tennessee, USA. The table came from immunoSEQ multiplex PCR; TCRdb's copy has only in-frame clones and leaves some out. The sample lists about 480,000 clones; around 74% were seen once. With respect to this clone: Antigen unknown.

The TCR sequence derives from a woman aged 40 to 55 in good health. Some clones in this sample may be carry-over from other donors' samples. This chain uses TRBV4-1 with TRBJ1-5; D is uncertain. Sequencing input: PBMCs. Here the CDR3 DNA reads TGCGCCAGCAGCCAAGGATTTCCTCGGACTGGTGGCAATCAGCCCCAGCATTTT. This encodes CASSQGFPRTGGNQPQHF.